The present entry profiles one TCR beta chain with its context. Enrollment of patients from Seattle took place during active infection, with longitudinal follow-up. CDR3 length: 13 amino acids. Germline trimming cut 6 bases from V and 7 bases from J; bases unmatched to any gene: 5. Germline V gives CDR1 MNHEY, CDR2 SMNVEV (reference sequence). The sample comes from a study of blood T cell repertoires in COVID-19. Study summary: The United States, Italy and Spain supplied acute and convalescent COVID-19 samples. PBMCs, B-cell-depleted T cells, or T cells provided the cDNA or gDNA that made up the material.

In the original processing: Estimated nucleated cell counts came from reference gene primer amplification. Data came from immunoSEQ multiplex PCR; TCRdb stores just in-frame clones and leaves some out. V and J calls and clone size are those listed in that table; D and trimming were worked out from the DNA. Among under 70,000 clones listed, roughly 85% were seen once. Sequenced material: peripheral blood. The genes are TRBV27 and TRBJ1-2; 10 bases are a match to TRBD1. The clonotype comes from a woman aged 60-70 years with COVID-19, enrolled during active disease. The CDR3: CASRQGTGVGYTF. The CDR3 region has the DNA TGTGCCAGCAGGCAAGGGACAGGGGTTGGCTACACCTTC.